This T cell receptor beta chain was documented in a study of CD8 T cells in Susac syndrome. Study-level information: Active disease was present in 5 or 6 of the sequenced Susac syndrome patients, whereas fewer than ten of them were in remission.

With random hexamers, reverse transcription was performed on about 0.45 to 1 ug of RNA. Multiplex PCR with immunoSEQ amplified the TCR beta CDR3 across 54 Vbeta and 13 Jbeta. A single record per CDR3 protein comes from TCRdb applying MiXCR to the immunoSEQ multiplex PCR reads. This repertoire shows around 140,000 distinct CDR3 sequences, approximately 95% found once; its top ten account for around 0.15%. The ends lost 2 bases at V and 12 bases at J; junction bases unmatched: 8. Germline V gene sequence: CDR1 MNHEY, CDR2 SVGAGI. This CDR3 has 15 amino acids. Sequencing used CD4+ T cells from PBMCs. This receptor was taken from a human donor with Susac syndrome. The genes are TRBV6-5 and TRBJ2-1, with 12 nucleotides matching TRBD2. The DNA of the CDR3 is TGTGCCAGCAGTTACGCGGGACTAGCGGGTAACGGGCAGTTCTTC. It specifies CASSYAGLAGNGQFF.